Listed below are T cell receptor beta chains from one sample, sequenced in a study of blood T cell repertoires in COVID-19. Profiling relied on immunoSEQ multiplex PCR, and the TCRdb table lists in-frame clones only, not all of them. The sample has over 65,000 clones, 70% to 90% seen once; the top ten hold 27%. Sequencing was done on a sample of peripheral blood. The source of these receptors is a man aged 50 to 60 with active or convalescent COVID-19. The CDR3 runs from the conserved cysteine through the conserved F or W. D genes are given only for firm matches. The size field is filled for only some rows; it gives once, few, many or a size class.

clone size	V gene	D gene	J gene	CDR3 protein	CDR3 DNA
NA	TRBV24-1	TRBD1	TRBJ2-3	CATSDRGRADTQYF	TGTGCCACCAGCGACAGGGGAAGGGCAGATACGCAGTATTTT
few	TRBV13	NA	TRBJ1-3	CASSPSSRRFSGNTIYF	TGTGCCAGCAGCCCTTCTTCTCGCCGGTTCTCTGGAAACACCATATATTTT
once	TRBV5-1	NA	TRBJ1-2	CASSLGSGGSDYGYTF	TGCGCCAGCAGCTTGGGGTCGGGGGGCTCCGACTATGGCTACACCTTC
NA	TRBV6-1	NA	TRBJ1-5	CASSELLIRRGNQPQHF	TGTGCCAGCAGTGAATTGTTGATCCGCAGGGGCAATCAGCCCCAGCATTTT
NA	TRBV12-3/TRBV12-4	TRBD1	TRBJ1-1	CASSPGQGTFF	TGTGCCAGCAGTCCGGGACAGGGTACTTTCTTT
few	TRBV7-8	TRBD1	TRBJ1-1	CASRRRTGADTEAFF	TGTGCCAGCAGACGACGGACAGGGGCAGACACTGAAGCTTTCTTT
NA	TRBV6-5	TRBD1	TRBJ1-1	CASSSRQGWNTEAFF	TGTGCCAGCAGTTCTAGACAGGGGTGGAACACTGAAGCTTTCTTT
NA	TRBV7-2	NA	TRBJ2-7	CASSQTPSYEQYF	TGTGCCAGCAGCCAGACACCATCCTACGAGCAGTACTTC
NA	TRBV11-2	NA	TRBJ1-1	CASSLSQGGTEAFF	TGTGCCAGCAGCTTGAGCCAGGGAGGGACTGAAGCTTTCTTT
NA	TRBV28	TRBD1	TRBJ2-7	CASSPPGTGNIEQYF	TGTGCCAGCAGCCCCCCCGGGACAGGGAATATCGAGCAGTACTTC
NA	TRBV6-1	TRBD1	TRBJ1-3	CASSVNQGAFSGNTIYF	TGTGCCAGCAGTGTGAACCAGGGGGCTTTCTCTGGAAACACCATATATTTT
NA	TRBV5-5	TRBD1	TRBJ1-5	CASSANPQGGNQPQHF	TGTGCCAGCAGCGCTAACCCCCAGGGGGGCAATCAGCCCCAGCATTTT
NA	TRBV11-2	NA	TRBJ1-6	CASSLVDKSPLHF	TGTGCCAGCAGCTTAGTGGACAAATCACCCCTCCACTTT
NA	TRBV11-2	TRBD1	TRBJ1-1	CASSFGTGATEAFF	TGTGCCAGCAGCTTCGGCACAGGGGCCACTGAAGCTTTCTTT
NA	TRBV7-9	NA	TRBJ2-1	CASSPDLYNEQFF	TGTGCCAGCAGTCCGGACTTGTACAATGAGCAGTTCTTC
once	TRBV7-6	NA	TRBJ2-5	CASSPITEGRETQYF	TGTGCCAGCAGCCCCATTACCGAGGGCCGAGAGACCCAGTACTTC
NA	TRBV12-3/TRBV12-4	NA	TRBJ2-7	CASTSGSYEQYF	TGTGCCAGCACCTCGGGGAGCTACGAGCAGTACTTC
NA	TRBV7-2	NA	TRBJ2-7	CASSLVQGLFYEQYF	TGTGCCAGCAGCTTAGTTCAGGGGTTGTTCTACGAGCAGTACTTC
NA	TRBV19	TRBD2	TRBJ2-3	CASSSWELAGGLDTQYF	TGTGCCAGTAGTTCGTGGGAGCTAGCGGGGGGGTTGGATACGCAGTATTTT
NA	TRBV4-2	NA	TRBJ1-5	CASSQDPTGQGRGPQHF	TGTGCCAGCAGCCAAGATCCAACAGGCCAGGGGAGGGGGCCCCAGCATTTT
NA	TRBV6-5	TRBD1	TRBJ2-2	CASKWDRDTGELFF	TGTGCCAGCAAATGGGACAGGGACACCGGGGAGCTGTTTTTT
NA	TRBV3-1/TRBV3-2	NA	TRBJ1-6	CASSQPSSYNSPLHF	TGTGCCAGCAGCCAACCGAGCTCCTATAATTCACCCCTCCACTTT
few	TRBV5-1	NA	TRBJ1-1	CASSSSGSVNTEAFF	TGCGCCAGCAGCTCGTCAGGGTCCGTGAACACTGAAGCTTTCTTT
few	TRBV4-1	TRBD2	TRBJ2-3	CASSQDRGVNTDTQYF	TGCGCCAGCAGCCAAGATCGGGGGGTGAACACAGATACGCAGTATTTT
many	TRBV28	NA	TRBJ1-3	CASKSQGINTIYF	TGTGCCAGCAAAAGTCAGGGGATAAACACCATATATTTT
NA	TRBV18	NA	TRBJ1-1	CASSPGGNTEAFF	TGTGCCAGCTCACCCGGCGGGAACACTGAAGCTTTCTTT
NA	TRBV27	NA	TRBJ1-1	CASRRQSGTHTKNTEAFF	TGTGCCAGCCGACGACAATCCGGGACACATACTAAGAACACTGAAGCTTTCTTT
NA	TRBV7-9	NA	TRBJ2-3	CASSLLYRDTTDTQYF	TGTGCCAGCAGTCTACTTTACCGGGACACCACAGATACGCAGTATTTT
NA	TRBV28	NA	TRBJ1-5	CASSTTGMDNQPQHF	TGTGCCAGCAGCACTACAGGGATGGACAATCAGCCCCAGCATTTT
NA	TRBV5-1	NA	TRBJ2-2	CASSLRGGTVAGELFF	TGCGCCAGCAGCTTGAGAGGCGGGACAGTCGCCGGGGAGCTGTTTTTT
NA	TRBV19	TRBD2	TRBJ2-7	CASSTTSGEIYEQYF	TGTGCCAGTAGTACCACTAGCGGGGAAATTTACGAGCAGTACTTC
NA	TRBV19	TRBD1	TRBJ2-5	CASRRTGGAVETQYF	TGTGCCAGTAGGAGAACAGGGGGCGCGGTGGAGACCCAGTACTTC
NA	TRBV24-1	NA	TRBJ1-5	CATMANEGENQPQHF	TGTGCCACCATGGCGAATGAGGGAGAAAATCAGCCCCAGCATTTT
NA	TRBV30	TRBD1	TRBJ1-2	CAGRQGDYGYTF	TGTGCCGGACGACAGGGTGATTATGGCTACACCTTC
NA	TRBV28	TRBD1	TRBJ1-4	CASTPPGTGFEKLFF	TGTGCCAGCACCCCGCCCGGGACAGGGTTTGAAAAACTGTTTTTT
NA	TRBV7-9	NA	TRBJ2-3	CASTRRAGTDTQYF	TGTGCCAGCACCAGGAGGGCTGGCACAGATACGCAGTATTTT
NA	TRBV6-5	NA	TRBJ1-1	CASSYSTGLPGAFF	TGTGCCAGCAGTTACTCGACGGGACTGCCTGGAGCTTTCTTT
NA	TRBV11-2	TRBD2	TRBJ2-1	CASSLDGRGIAFSAGYEQFF	TGTGCCAGCAGCCTAGATGGGCGGGGGATAGCTTTCAGTGCGGGTTATGAGCAGTTCTTC
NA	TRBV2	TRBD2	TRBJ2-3	CASMLPGRGGIDTQYF	TGTGCCAGCATGCTCCCGGGGCGGGGGGGCATAGATACGCAGTATTTT
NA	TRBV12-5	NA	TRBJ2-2	CASGLFRGVGPGELFF	TGTGCTAGTGGTTTGTTTCGGGGAGTTGGTCCCGGGGAGCTGTTTTTT
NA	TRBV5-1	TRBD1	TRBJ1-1	CASSLDLKDRGRPGRPELEAFF	TGCGCCAGCAGCTTGGATCTTAAGGACAGGGGCCGCCCTGGGAGGCCCGAACTGGAAGCTTTCTTT
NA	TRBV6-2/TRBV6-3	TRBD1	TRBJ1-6	CASSWNSGTGKTSYNSPLHF	TGTGCCAGCAGTTGGAATTCCGGGACAGGGAAAACTTCGTATAATTCACCCCTCCACTTT